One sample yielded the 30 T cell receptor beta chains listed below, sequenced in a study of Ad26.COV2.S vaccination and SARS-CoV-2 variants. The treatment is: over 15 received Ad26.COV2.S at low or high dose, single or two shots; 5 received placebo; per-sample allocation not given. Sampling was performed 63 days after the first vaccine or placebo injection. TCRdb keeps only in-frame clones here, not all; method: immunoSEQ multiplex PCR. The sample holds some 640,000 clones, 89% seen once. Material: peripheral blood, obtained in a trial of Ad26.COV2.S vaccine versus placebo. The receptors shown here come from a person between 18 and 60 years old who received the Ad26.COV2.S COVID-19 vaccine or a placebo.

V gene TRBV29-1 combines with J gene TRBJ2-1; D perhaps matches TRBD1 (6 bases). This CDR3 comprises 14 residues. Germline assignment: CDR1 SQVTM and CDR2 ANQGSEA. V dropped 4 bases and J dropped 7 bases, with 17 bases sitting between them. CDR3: CSVVRQGTGNEQFF. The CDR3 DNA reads TGCAGCGTTGTGAGGCAGGGGACCGGTAATGAGCAGTTCTTC.

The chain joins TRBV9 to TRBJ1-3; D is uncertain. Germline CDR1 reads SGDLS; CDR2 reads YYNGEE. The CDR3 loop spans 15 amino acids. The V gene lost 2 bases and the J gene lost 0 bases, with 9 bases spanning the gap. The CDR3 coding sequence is TGTGCCAGCAGCGTTGACTCCAACTCTGGAAACACCATATATTTT. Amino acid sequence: CASSVDSNSGNTIYF.

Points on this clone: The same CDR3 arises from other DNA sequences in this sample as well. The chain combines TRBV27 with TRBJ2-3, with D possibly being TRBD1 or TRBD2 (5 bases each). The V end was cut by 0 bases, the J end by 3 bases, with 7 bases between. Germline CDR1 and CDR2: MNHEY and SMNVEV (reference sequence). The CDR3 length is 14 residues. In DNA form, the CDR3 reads TGTGCCAGCAGTTTATCAGAGGGGACAGATACGCAGTATTTT. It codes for CASSLSEGTDTQYF.

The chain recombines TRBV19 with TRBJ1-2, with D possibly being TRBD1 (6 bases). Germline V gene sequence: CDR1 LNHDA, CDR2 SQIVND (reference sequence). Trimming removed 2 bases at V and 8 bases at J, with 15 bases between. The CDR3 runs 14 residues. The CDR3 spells CASSIPWGARGYTF. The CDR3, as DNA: TGTGCCAGTAGTATACCCTGGGGGGCGCGAGGCTACACCTTC.

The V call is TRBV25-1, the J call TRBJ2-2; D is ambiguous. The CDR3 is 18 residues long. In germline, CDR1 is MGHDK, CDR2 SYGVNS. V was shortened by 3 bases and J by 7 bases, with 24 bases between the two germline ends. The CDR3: CASSDQRSPRRWDGELFF. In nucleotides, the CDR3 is TGTGCCAGCAGTGACCAAAGATCCCCCAGGCGGTGGGACGGGGAGCTGTTTTTT.

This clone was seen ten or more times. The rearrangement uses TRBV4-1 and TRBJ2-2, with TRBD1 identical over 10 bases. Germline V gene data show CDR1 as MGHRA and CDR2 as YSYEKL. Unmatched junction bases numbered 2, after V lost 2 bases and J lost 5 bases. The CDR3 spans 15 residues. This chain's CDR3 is CASSQWTGGTGELFF. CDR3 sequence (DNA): TGCGCCAGCAGCCAATGGACAGGGGGTACCGGGGAGCTGTTTTTT.

The CDR3 DNA follows: TGTGCCAGCAGTTTCTTCGGGACAGGGAGTGAAAAACTGTTTTTT. This translates into CASSFFGTGSEKLFF. This sequence joins TRBV6-5 and TRBJ1-4, with 9 bases aligning to TRBD1. Germline CDR1 and CDR2: MNHEY and SVGAGI. The CDR3 covers 15 residues. V was pared by 4 bases and J by 7 bases, with 7 bases of the junction left unmatched.

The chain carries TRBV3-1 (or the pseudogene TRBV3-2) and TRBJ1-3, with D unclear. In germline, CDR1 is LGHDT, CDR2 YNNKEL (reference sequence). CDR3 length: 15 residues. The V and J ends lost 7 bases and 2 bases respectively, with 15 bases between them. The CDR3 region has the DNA TGTGCCAGCAAGGCCCCAGGAATTACTGGAAACACCATATATTTT. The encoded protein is CASKAPGITGNTIYF.

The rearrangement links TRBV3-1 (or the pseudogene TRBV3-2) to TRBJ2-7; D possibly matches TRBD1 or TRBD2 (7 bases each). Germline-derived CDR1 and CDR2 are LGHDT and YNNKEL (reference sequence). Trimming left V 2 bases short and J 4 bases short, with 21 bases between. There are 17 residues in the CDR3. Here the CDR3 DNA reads TGTGCCAGCAGCCAACCCCGAGGGGGCGGGAGTTATTACGAGCAGTACTTC. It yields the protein CASSQPRGGGSYYEQYF.

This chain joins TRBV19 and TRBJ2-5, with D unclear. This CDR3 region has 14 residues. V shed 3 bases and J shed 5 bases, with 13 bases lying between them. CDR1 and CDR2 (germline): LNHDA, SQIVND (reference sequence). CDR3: CASSISTDLETQYF. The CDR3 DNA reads TGTGCCAGTAGTATCAGCACGGATCTTGAGACCCAGTACTTC.

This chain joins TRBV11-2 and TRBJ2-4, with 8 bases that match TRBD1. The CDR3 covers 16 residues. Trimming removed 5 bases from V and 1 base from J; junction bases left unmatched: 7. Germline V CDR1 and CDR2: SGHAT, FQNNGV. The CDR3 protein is CASSHGQGLAKNIQYF. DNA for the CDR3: TGTGCCAGCAGCCATGGACAGGGACTGGCCAAAAACATTCAGTACTTC.

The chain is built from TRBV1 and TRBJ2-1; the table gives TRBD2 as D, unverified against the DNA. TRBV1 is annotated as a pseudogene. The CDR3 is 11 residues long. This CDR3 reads CTSSPYNEQFF. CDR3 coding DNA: TGCACCAGCAGCCCTTACAATGAGCAGTTCTTC.

CDR3 coding DNA: TGTGCCAGTAGCAAGCTAGCGGGAGAGGCTTACGAGCAGTACTTC. Its protein is CASSKLAGEAYEQYF. The chain has TRBV19 and TRBJ2-7; 10 bases fit TRBD2. The V gene's germline CDR1 is LNHDA and CDR2 SQIVND (reference sequence). V lost 6 bases, J lost 4 bases, and 9 bases stayed unmatched. The CDR3 totals 15 residues.

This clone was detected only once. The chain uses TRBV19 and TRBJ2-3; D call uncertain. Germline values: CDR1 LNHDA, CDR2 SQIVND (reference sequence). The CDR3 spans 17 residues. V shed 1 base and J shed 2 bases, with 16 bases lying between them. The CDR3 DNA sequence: TGTGCCAGTAGTATAGTGTCCTTGTCCCGGACCACAGATACGCAGTATTTT. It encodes CASSIVSLSRTTDTQYF.

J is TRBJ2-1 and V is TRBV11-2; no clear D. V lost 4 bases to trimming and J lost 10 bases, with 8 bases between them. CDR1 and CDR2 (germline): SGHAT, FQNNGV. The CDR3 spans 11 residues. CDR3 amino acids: CASSSYSEQFF. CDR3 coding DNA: TGTGCCAGCAGCTCCTACTCGGAGCAGTTCTTC.

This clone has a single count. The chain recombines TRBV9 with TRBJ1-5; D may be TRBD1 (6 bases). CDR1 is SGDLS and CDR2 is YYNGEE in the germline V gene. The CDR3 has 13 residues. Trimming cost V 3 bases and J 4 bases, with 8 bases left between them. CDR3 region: CASSAQGNQPQHF. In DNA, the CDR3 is TGTGCCAGCAGCGCGCAGGGGAATCAGCCCCAGCATTTT. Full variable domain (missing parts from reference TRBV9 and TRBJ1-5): DSGVTQTPKHLITATGQRVTLRCSPRSGDLSVYWYQQSLDQGLQFLIQYYNGEERAKGNILERFSAQQFPDLHSELNLSSLELGDSALYFCASSAQGNQPQHFGDGTRLSIL.

The CDR3 spells CATSSRTANIQYF. In DNA form, the CDR3 reads TGTGCCACCAGCTCACGGACGGCTAACATTCAGTACTTC. J is TRBJ2-4 and V is TRBV15, with no clear D. There are 13 residues in the CDR3. The ends were cut back, 5 bases at V and 7 bases at J, with 12 bases in the middle. Germline CDR1 LNHNV, CDR2 YYDKDF (reference sequence).

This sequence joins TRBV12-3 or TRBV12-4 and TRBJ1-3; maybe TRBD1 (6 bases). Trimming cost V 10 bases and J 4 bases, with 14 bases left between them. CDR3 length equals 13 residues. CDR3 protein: CAMYRDSGNTIYF. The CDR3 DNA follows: TGTGCCATGTACAGGGATTCAGGAAACACCATATATTTT.

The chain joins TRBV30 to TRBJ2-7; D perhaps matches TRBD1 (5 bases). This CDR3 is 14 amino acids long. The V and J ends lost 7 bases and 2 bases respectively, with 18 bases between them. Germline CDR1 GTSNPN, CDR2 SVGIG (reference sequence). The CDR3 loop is CASGFGQGPYEQYF. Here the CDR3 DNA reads TGTGCCTCTGGATTCGGGCAGGGCCCCTACGAGCAGTACTTC.

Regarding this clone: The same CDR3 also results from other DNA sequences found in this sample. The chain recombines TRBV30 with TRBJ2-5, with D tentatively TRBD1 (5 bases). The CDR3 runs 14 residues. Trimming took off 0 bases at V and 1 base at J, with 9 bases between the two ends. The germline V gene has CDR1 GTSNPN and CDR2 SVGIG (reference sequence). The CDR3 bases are TGTGCCTGGAGTGTACGCAGGGCCCAAGAGACCCAGTACTTC. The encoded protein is CAWSVRRAQETQYF.

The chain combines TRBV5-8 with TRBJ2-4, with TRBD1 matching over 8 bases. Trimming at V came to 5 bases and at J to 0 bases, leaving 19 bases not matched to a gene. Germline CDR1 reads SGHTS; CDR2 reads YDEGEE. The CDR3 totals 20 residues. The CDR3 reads CASSYGQGGRTLLAKNIQYF. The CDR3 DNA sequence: TGTGCCAGCAGTTATGGACAGGGCGGGCGAACCCTACTAGCCAAAAACATTCAGTACTTC. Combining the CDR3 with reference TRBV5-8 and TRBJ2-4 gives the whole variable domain EAGVTQSPTHLIKTRGQQATLRCSPISGHTSVYWYQQALGLGLQFLLWYDEGEERNRGNFPPRFSGRQFPNYSSELNVNALELEDSALYLCASSYGQGGRTLLAKNIQYFGAGTRLSVL.

The CDR3, as DNA: TGTGCCAGTAGTACGCTACAGGGAAGGAGGGACATTCAGTACTTC. Its translation: CASSTLQGRRDIQYF. The J gene is TRBJ2-4, the V gene TRBV19; D is possibly TRBD1 or TRBD2 (6 bases each). Germline V lookup: CDR1 LNHDA, CDR2 SQIVND (reference sequence). This CDR3 spans 15 amino acids. Trimming shortened V by 4 bases and J by 8 bases, and 18 bases separated the two germline ends.

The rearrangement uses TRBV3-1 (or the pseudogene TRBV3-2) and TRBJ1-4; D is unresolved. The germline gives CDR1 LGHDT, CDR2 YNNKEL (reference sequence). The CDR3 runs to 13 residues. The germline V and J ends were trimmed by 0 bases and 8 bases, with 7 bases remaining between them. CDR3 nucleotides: TGTGCCAGCAGCCAAGACCCTGAAGAAAAACTGTTTTTT. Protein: CASSQDPEEKLFF.

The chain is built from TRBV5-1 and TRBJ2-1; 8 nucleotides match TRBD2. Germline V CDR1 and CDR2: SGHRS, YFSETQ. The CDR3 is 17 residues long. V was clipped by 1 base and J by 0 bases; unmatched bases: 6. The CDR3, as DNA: TGCGCCAGCAGCTTGTTGACCGGGACTAGCTCCTACAATGAGCAGTTCTTC. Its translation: CASSLLTGTSSYNEQFF.

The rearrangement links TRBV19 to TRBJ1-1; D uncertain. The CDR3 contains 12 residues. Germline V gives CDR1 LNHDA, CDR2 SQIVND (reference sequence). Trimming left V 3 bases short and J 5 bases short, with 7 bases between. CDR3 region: CASSIEATEAFF. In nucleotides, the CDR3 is TGTGCCAGTAGTATTGAGGCAACTGAAGCTTTCTTT.

DNA for the CDR3: TGCGCCAGTATCTGGGGTGGAGAGATGAACACTGAAGCTTTCTTT. This sequence encodes CASIWGGEMNTEAFF. The chain uses TRBV10-2 and TRBJ1-1; D gene unclear. The CDR3 loop spans 15 amino acids. The germline V and J ends were trimmed by 9 bases and 0 bases, with 17 bases remaining between them. Germline loops: CDR1 WSHSY, CDR2 SAAADI.

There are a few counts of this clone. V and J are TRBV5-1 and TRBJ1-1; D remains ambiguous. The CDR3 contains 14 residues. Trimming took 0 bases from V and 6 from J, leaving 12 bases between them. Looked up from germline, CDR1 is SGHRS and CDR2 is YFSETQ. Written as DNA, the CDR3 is TGCGCCAGCAGCTTGGTTGGGGAACGAGCTGAAGCTTTCTTT. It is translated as CASSLVGERAEAFF.

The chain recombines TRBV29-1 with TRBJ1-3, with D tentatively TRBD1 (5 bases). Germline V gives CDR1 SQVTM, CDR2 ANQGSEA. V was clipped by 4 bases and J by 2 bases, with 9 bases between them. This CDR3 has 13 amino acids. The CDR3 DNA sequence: TGCAGCGTTGTGGGGCGGACTGGAAACACCATATATTTT. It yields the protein CSVVGRTGNTIYF. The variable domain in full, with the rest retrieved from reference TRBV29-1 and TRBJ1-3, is SAVISQKPSRDICQRGTSLTIQCQVDSQVTMMFWYRQQPGQSLTLIATANQGSEATYESGFVIDKFPISRPNLTFSTLTVSNMSPEDSSIYLCSVVGRTGNTIYFGEGSWLTVV.

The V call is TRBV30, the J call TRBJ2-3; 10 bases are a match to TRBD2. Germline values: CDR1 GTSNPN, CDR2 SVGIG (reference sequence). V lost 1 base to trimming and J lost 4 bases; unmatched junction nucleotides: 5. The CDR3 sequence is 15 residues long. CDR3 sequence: CAWSGTSGFSDTQYF. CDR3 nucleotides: TGTGCCTGGAGTGGGACTAGCGGATTCTCAGATACGCAGTATTTT.

The DNA for the CDR3 is TGTGCCAGCAGCCTGAGCGGGAGTAACAACGAGCAGTACTTC. Translation gives CASSLSGSNNEQYF. The chain has TRBV7-9 and TRBJ2-7; 8 bases line up with TRBD2. The V and J ends lost 5 bases and 5 bases, in that order; junction bases with no gene match: 8. Per germline, CDR1 SEHNR and CDR2 FQNEAQ (reference sequence). CDR3 size: 14 residues.